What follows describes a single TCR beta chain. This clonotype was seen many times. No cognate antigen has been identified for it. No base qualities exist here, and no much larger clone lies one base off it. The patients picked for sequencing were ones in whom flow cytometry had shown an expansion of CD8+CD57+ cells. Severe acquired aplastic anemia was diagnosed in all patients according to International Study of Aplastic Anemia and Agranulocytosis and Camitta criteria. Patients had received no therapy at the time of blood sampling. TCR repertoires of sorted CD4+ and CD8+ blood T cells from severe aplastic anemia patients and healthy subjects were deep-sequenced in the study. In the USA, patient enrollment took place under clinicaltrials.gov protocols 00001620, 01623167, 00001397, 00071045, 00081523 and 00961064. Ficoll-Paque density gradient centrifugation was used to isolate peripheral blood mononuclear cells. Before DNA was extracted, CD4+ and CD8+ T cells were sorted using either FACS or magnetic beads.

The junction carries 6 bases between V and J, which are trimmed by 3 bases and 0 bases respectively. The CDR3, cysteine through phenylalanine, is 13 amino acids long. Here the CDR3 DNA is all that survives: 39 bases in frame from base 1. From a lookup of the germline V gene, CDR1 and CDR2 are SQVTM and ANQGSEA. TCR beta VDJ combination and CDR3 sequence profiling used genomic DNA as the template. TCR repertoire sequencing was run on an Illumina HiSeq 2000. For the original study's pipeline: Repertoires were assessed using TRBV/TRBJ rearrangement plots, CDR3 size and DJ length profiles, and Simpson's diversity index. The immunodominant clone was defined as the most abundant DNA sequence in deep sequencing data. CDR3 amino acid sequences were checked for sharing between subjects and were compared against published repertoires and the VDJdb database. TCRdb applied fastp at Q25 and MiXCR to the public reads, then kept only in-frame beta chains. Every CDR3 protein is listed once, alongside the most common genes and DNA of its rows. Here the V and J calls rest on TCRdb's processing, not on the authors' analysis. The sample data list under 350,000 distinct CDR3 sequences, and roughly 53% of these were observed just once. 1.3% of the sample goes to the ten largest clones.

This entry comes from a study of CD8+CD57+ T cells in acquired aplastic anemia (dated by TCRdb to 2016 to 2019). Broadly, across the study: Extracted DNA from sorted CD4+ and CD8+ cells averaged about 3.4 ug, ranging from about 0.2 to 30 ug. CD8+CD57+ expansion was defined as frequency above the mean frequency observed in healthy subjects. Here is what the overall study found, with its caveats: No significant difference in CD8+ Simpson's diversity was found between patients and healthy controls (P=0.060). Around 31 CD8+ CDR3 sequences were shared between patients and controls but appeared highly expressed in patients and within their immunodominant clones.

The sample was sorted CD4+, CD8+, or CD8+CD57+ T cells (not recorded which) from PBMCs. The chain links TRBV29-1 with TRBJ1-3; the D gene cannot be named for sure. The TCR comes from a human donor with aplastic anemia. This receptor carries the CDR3 CSVEGLSGNTIYF. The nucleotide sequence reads TGCAGCGTTGAGGGCCTCTCTGGAAACACCATATATTTT. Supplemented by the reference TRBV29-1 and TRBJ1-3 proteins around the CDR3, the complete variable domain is SAVISQKPSRDICQRGTSLTIQCQVDSQVTMMFWYRQQPGQSLTLIATANQGSEATYESGFVIDKFPISRPNLTFSTLTVSNMSPEDSSIYLCSVEGLSGNTIYFGEGSWLTVV.